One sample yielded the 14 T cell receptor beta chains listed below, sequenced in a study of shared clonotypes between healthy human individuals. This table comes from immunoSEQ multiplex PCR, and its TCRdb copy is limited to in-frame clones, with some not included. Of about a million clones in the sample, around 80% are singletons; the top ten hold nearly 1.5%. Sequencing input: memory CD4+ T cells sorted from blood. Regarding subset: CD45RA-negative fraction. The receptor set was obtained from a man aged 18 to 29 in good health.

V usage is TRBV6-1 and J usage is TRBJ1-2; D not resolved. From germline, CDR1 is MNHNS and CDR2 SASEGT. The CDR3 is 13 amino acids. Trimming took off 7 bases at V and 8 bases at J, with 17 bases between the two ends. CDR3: CASTRGGSTGYTF. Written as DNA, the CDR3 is TGTGCCAGCACTAGAGGCGGGAGCACAGGCTACACCTTC.

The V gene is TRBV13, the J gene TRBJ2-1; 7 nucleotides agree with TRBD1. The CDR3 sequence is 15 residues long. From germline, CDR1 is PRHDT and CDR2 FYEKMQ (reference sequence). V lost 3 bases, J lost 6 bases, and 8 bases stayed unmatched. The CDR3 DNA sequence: TGTGCCAGCAGCTTGGGCCAGGGGGAATTCAATGAGCAGTTCTTC. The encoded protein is CASSLGQGEFNEQFF.

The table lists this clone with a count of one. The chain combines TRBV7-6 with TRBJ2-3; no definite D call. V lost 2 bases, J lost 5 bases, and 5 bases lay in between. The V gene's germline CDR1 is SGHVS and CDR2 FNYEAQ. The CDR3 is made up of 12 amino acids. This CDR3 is CASSLTRDTQYF. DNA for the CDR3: TGTGCCAGCAGCTTAACACGAGATACGCAGTATTTT.

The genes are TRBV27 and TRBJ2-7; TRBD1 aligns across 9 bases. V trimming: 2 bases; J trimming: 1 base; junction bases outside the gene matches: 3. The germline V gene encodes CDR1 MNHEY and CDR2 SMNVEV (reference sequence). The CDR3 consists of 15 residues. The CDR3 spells CASSLAGTGSYEQYF. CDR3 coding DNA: TGTGCCAGCAGTTTAGCGGGGACAGGGTCCTACGAGCAGTACTTC.

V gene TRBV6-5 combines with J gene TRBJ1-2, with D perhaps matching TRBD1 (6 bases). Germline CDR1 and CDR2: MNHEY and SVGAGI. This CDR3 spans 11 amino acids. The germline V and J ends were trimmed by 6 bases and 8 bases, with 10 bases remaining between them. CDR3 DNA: TGTGCCAGCAGCCGGGGGGGCGGCTACACCTTC. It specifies CASSRGGGYTF.

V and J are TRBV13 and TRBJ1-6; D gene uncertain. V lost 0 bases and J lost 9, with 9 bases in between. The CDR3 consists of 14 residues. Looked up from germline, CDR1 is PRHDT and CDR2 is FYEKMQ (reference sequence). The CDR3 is CASSLGQGGSPLHF. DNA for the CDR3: TGTGCCAGCAGCTTAGGCCAAGGTGGTTCACCCCTCCACTTT.

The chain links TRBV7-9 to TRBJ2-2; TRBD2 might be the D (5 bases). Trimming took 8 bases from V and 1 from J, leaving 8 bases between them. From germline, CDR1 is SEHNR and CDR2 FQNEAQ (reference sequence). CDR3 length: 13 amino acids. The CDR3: CASERGNTGELFF. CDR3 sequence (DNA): TGTGCCAGCGAACGGGGGAACACCGGGGAGCTGTTTTTT.

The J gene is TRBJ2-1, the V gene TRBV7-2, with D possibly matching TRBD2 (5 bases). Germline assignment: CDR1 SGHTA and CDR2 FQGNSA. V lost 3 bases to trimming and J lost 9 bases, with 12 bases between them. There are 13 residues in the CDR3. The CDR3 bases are TGTGCCAGCAGCTTGCGGGTTGCTCTTGAGCAGTTCTTC. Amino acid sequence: CASSLRVALEQFF.

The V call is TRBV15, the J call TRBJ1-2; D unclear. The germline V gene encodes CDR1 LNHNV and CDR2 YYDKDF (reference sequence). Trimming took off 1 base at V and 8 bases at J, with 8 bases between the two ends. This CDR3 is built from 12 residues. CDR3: CATSRGQGGYTF. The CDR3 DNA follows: TGTGCCACCAGCAGAGGACAAGGCGGCTACACCTTC.

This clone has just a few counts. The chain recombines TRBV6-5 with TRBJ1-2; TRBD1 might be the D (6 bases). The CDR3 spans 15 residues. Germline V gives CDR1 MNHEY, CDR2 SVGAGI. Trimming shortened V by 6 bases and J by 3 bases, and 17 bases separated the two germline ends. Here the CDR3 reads CASRSSGVSYYGYTF. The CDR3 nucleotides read TGTGCCAGCAGAAGTTCAGGGGTTTCCTACTATGGCTACACCTTC.

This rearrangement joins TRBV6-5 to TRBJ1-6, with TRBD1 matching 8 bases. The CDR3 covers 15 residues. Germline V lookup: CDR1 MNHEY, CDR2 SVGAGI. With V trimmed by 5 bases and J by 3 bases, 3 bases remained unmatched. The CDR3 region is CASSNGQGYNSPLHF. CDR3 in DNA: TGTGCCAGCAGTAACGGACAGGGCTATAATTCACCCCTCCACTTT.

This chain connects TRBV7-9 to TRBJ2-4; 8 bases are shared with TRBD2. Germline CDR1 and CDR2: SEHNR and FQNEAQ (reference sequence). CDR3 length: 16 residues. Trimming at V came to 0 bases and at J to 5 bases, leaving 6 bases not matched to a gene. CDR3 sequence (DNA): TGTGCCAGCAGCTTAGCGGGGGGACTAGAGCAAAACATTCAGTACTTC. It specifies CASSLAGGLEQNIQYF.

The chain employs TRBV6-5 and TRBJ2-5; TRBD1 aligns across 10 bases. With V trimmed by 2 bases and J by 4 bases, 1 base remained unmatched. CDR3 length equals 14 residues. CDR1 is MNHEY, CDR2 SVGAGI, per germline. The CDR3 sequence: CASSYDRGRETQYF. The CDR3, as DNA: TGTGCCAGCAGTTACGACAGGGGGCGAGAGACCCAGTACTTC.

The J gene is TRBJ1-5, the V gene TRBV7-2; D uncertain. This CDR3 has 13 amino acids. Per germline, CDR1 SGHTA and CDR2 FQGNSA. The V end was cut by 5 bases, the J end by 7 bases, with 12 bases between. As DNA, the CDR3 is TGTGCCAGCAGCGGCGACCCGGGACAGCCCCAGCATTTT. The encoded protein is CASSGDPGQPQHF. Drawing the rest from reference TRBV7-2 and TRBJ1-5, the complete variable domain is GAGVSQSPSNKVTEKGKDVELRCDPISGHTALYWYRQSLGQGLEFLIYFQGNSAPDKSGLPSDRFSAERTGGSVSTLTIQRTQQEDSAVYLCASSGDPGQPQHFGDGTRLSIL.